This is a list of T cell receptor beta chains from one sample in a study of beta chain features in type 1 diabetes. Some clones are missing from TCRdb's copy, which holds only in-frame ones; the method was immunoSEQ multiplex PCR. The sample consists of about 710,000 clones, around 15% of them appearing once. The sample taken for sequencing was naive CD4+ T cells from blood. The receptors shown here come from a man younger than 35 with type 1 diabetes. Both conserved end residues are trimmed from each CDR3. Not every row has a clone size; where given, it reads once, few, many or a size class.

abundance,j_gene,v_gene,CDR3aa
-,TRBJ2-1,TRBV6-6,ASSPRTSGAYNEQF
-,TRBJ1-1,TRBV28,ASSKTGGYSSGTEAF
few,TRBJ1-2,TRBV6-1,ASNQRGQGAGYT
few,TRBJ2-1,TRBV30,AWGRDTYNEQF
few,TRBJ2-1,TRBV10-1,ASSGAGGLNEQF
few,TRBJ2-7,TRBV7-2,ASTPGGSYEQY
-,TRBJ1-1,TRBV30,AWGRALNTEAF
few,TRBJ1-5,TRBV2,ASSSGGDQPQH
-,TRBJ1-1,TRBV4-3,ASTPQVGNTEAF
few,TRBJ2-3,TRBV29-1,SVERTSANTDTQY
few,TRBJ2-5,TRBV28,ASSFYETQY
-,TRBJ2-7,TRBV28,ASSFSGDSYEQY
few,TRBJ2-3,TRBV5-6,ASSLRTTGIGDTQY
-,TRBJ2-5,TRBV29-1,STSTSGVIQETQY
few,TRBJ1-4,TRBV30,AWSMGQGGLTNEKLF
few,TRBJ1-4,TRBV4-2,ASSPRGDEKLF
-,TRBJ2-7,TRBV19,ASTYRASGTYEQY
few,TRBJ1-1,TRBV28,ASRPTGLNTEAF
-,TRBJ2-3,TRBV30,ARAGGTDTQY
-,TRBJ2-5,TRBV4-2,ASSQAPGGLETQY
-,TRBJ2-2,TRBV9,ASSVAGGGTGELF
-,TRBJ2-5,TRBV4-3,ASSQVGTSGQETQY
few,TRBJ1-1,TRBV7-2,ASSLRGKAF
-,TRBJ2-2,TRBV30,AWSPAFGQGHSGELF
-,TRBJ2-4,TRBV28,ASSPPIGGNHIQY
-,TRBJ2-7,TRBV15,ATSRVGIAGGPYEQY
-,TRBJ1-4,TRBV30,AWRTLGRATNEKLF
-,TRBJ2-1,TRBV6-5,ASSYGTSPRNEQF
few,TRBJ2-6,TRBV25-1,ASSELGSGANVLT
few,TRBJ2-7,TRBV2,ASSEATGIEQY
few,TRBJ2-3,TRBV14,ASSQEGPRTTDTQY
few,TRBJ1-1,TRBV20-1,SATDSREAF
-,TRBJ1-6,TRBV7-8,ASSSTPNNSPLH
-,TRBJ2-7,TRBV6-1,ASRTYLREQY
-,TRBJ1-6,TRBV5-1,ASSWEAGLENSPLH
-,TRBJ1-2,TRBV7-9,ASSLNYGYT
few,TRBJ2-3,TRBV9,ASSVGRTLDTQY
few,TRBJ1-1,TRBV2,ASSDQGRMNTEAF
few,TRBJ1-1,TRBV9,ASSLTPSNTEAF
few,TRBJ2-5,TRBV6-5,ASSYSTETQY
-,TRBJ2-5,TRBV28,ASRTIKGGRETQY
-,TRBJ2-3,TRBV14,ASSHGNQRERLSTQY
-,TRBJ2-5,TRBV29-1,SVVDGLETQY
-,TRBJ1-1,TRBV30,AWLFPAGGTEAF
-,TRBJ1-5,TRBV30,ACSRGSNQPQH
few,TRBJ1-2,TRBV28,ASSAQQGRYGYT
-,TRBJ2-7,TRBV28,ASTGQGTHEQY
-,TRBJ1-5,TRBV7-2,ASSLAGTPRSNQPQH
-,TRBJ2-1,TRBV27,ASRMTASSYNEQF
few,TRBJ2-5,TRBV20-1,SARGGSAQY
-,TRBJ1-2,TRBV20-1,SARLGEGYT
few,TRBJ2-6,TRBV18,ASSPKGLSGANVLT
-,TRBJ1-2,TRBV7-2,ASSPPTGYYGYT
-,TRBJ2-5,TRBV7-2,ASSRQTSGGQETQY
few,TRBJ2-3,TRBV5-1,ASSSKDRSTDTQY
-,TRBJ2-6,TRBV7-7,AHDTGQPSSGANVLT
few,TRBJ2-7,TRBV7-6,ASSYRQGTYEQY
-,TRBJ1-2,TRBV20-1,SARDNYGYT
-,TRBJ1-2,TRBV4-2,ASRSGGSPFYGYT
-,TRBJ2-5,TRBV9,ASSPRVWQGKETQY